Listed here is a single T cell receptor beta chain. TCRdb's copy holds only in-frame clones and misses some; the assay was immunoSEQ multiplex PCR. Here the sample spans some 350,000 clones, around 90% being singletons. This sample is drawn from a study of Ad26.COV2.S vaccination and SARS-CoV-2 variants. The treatment here: some 19 received Ad26.COV2.S at low or high dose, single or two shots; several received placebo; per-sample allocation not given. Specimen acquisition occurred on day 63 following the initial vaccine or placebo injection. Germline loops: CDR1 MGHDK, CDR2 SYGVNS. The CDR3 totals 13 residues. V lost 4 bases, J lost 6 bases, and 10 bases lay in between.

The chain couples TRBV25-1 to TRBJ2-1, with TRBD1 as a possible D gene (5 bases). The source material was peripheral blood, sampled in a trial of Ad26.COV2.S vaccine versus placebo. This TCR came from a person aged 18 to 59 who received the Ad26.COV2.S COVID-19 vaccine or a placebo. CDR3 bases: TGTGCCAGCAGTGGTCGGACAAGCAATGAGCAGTTCTTC. Protein product: CASSGRTSNEQFF.